These 5 T cell receptor beta chains were sequenced from one sample in a study of blood T cell repertoires in COVID-19. Only in-frame clones appear in the TCRdb table, and some are missing; sequencing was by immunoSEQ multiplex PCR. The sample records 70,000 to 95,000 clones, about 73% being singletons. Input material: peripheral blood. The source is a man aged 55 to 70 with COVID-19, enrolled during active disease.

The V and J genes are TRBV21-1 and TRBJ2-7; TRBD2 was called by the table and not checked on the DNA. TRBV21-1 counts as a pseudogene. This CDR3 spans 17 amino acids. The CDR3 DNA sequence: TGTGCCAGCAGCAAATACTGTGACGGCAGGGACTACGACGAGCAGTACTTC. Translating gives CASSKYCDGRDYDEQYF.

The chain couples TRBV7-2 to TRBJ2-1; 12 bases agree with TRBD2. V lost 1 base, J lost 6 bases, and 7 bases stayed unmatched. This CDR3 spans 17 amino acids. The V gene's germline CDR1 is SGHTA and CDR2 FQGNSA. The CDR3 here is CASSLDLAGGRRNEQFF. In DNA form, the CDR3 reads TGTGCCAGCAGCTTAGACCTAGCGGGAGGGCGACGCAATGAGCAGTTCTTC.

This clone came up a few times. The genes are TRBV11-3 and TRBJ2-6; TRBD1 is a possible D gene (6 bases). Trimming removed 6 bases from V and 1 base from J, with 10 bases in between. The CDR3 totals 15 residues. The germline CDR1 and CDR2 sequences are SGHNT and YENEEA. CDR3 nucleotide sequence: TGTGCCAGCAGAATCACAGGGTCTGGGGCCAACGTCCTGACTTTC. Protein sequence: CASRITGSGANVLTF.

This clone was seen once. This rearrangement joins TRBV6-6 to TRBJ1-2; tentative D call: TRBD1 (5 bases). The germline V gene has CDR1 MNHNY and CDR2 SVGAGI (reference sequence). Trimming left V 2 bases short and J 4 bases short, with 14 bases between. The CDR3 runs to 15 residues. The CDR3 spells CASSYEQGSPYGYTF. In DNA, the CDR3 is TGTGCCAGCAGTTACGAGCAGGGTTCTCCCTATGGCTACACCTTC.

The chain joins TRBV3-1 (or the pseudogene TRBV3-2) to TRBJ1-2, with 12 nucleotides matching TRBD1. The CDR3 extends over 15 amino acids. J lost 8 bases, V lost 2 bases, and 6 bases had no gene match. Looked up from germline, CDR1 is LGHDT and CDR2 is YNNKEL (reference sequence). The CDR3 is CASSQKGQGAQGYTF. As DNA, the CDR3 is TGTGCCAGCAGCCAAAAGGGACAGGGGGCGCAAGGCTACACCTTC.